This T cell receptor beta chain was recorded in a study of T cells after yellow fever vaccination. Study-wide background: SMART-Seq v4 Ultra Low Input served to prepare low-cell-number fractions. Whole-study findings and limits: It was the secondary response that reached its peak faster, day 5 versus 15, but it was weaker. Most clones from primary vaccination resurfaced after the booster (around 97% CD4, approximately 87% CD8).

This clonotype was seen only a few times. With 2 bases removed from V and 4 bases from J, the gap between germline ends came to 16 bases. The CDR3 sequence is 16 residues long. Germline-derived CDR1 and CDR2 are MNHEY and SVGAGI. The 5'RACE template-switching step produced TCR cDNA and added a universal primer site and UMIs. A single record per CDR3 protein comes from TCRdb applying MiXCR to the 5' RACE reads. This sample has roughly 100,000 distinct CDR3 sequences, with about 8.4% found just once. Here the sequenced sample was CD8+ T cells not binding an NS4B(214-222) dextramer, sorted from PBMCs, taken less than 18 days after the first yellow fever vaccination. The receptor comes from a man younger than 35 who received the YFV17D yellow fever vaccine. The rearrangement uses TRBV6-5 and TRBJ2-3; D is ambiguous. The CDR3 here is CASSYTTVFDADTQYF. The DNA for the CDR3 is TGTGCCAGCAGTTACACGACGGTGTTTGATGCAGATACGCAGTATTTT.